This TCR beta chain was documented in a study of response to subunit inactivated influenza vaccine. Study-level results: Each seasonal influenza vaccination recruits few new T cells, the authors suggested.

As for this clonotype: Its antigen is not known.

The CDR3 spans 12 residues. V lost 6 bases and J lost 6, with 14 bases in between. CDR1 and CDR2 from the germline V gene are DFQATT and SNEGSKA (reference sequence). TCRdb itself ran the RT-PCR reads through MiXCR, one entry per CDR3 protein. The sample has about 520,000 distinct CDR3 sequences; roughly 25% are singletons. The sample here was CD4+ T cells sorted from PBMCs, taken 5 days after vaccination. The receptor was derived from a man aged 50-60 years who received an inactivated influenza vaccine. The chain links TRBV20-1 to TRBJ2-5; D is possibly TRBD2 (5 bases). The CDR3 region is CSAALVRQTQYF. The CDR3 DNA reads TGCAGTGCCGCACTAGTCAGGCAGACCCAGTACTTC.